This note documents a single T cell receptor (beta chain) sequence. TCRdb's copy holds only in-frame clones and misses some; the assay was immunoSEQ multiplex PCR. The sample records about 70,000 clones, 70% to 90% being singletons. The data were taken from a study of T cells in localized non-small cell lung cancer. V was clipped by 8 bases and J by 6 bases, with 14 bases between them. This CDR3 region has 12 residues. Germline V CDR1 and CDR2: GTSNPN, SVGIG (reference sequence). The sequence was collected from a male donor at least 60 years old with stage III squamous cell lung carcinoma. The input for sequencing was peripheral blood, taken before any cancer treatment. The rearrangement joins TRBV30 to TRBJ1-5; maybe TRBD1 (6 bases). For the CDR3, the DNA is TGTGCCGCGACCCAGGGGAGTCAGCCCCAGCATTTT. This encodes CAATQGSQPQHF.